This T cell receptor beta chain comes out of a study of human T cells and chemical hapten exposure. Trimming pared 3 bases from V and 4 bases from J, leaving 18 bases between. The CDR3 spans 15 residues. The germline V gene encodes CDR1 DFQATT and CDR2 SNEGSKA (reference sequence). TCRdb ran MiXCR on the RACE reads and lists one entry per CDR3 protein. The sample records approximately 57,000 distinct CDR3 sequences, 7.5% to 10% being singletons. The time point here: patch test 1, 2 weeks after DPC sensitization. Treatment here: therapeutic diphenylcyclopropenone sensitization with weekly scalp DPC. The receptor was derived from a woman between 35 and 50 years old with alopecia areata. Some clones in this sample may be carry-over from other donors' samples. V and J are TRBV20-1 and TRBJ1-2; D unclear. Sequenced here: whole blood, sampled in connection with sensitization to the hapten diphenylcyclopropenone (DPC). The CDR3 sequence: CSASPALTSAYGYTF. CDR3 in DNA: TGCAGTGCTAGCCCCGCCCTCACCTCCGCCTATGGCTACACCTTC.